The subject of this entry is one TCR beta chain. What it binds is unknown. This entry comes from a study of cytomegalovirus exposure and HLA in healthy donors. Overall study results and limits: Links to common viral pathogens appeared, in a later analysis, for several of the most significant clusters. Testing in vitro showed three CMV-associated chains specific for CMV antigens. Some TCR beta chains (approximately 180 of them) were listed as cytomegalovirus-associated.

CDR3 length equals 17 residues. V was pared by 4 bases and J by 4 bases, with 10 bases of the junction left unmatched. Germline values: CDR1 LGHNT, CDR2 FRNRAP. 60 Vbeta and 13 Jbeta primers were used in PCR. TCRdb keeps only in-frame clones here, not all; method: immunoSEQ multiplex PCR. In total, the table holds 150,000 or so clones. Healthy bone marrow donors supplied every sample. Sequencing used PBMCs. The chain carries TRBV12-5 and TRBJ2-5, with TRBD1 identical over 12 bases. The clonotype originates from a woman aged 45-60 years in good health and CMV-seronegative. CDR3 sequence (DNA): TGTGCTAGTGGTTCATTCTCCGGGACAGGGGGCCCAGAGACCCAGTACTTC. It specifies CASGSFSGTGGPETQYF.